Described below is a single TCR beta chain sequence and its context. These data originate in a study of shared T cell receptors in the human thymus. V dropped 1 base and J dropped 0; count of bases not matched to a gene: 12. The length of the CDR3 is 19 residues. CDR1 and CDR2 from the germline V gene are SGHRS and YFSETQ. Using immunoSEQ multiplex PCR, the repertoire was profiled, and TCRdb retains in-frame clones only, with some absent. The sample lists under 850,000 clones; approximately 90% were seen once. These data also formed part of another study, on human thymus T cells. That paper states: Donors were healthy Finnish infants having corrective surgery for congenital heart defects. During corrective heart surgery, resections were taken, and the thymus tissue came from them. Reports from related research described highly overlapping thymic repertoires among unrelated individuals.

The clonotype originates from a boy younger than two with a congenital heart defect. Sequencing input: thymocytes. The gene calls are TRBV5-1 and TRBJ2-1; 8 bases fit TRBD2. CDR3 nucleotides: TGCGCCAGCAGCTTGAGAATAATAGCGGGGACTTACTCCTACAATGAGCAGTTCTTC. Protein sequence: CASSLRIIAGTYSYNEQFF.